Listed here is a single TCR beta chain. What it recognizes is unknown. The sample is drawn from a study of cytomegalovirus exposure and HLA in healthy donors. Points from the study as a whole: Earlier analysis yielded a pattern in which most TCR beta V segments were productive about 87% or about 30% of the time. Confirmation in vitro established that a few CMV-associated chains were specific for CMV antigens. Several of the most significant clusters appeared linked to common viral pathogens, based on a later analysis.

PCR used 60 Vbeta primers and 13 Jbeta primers. The repertoire was sequenced with immunoSEQ multiplex PCR; TCRdb's copy has only in-frame clones and lacks some. The table has 150,000 to 200,000 clones, over 65% seen once. V was cut by 5 bases and J by 3 bases, with 15 bases left in between. There are 15 residues in the CDR3. Per germline, CDR1 SNHLY and CDR2 FYNNEI. The TCR originated in a man in his forties in good health and CMV-seropositive. J is TRBJ2-3 and V is TRBV2; a possible D gene is TRBD2 (6 bases). The source material was PBMCs. As DNA, the CDR3 is TGTGCCAGCAGTCCGGGAGCTGGGGTAACAGATACGCAGTATTTT. It codes for CASSPGAGVTDTQYF.